These 25 T cell receptor beta chains came from one sample sequenced in a study of post-analysis software for immune sequencing data. Presence of unique molecular identifiers characterized the TCR beta cDNA libraries. Via MiXCR, TCRdb re-called the PCR reads, giving one row per CDR3 protein. The sample comprises 550,000 to 700,000 distinct CDR3 sequences, around 47% of which are singletons, and about 1.8% rests with the top ten. General study findings and limits: In patients, TRBV5-6, TRBV5-1 and TRBV20-1 belonged to roughly five TRBV segments found more frequently than in controls.

Their target antigens are unknown. Sequencing used blood. Receptor source: a girl aged 5-17 years with multiple sclerosis.

There are many counts of this clonotype. V gene TRBV29-1 combines with J gene TRBJ2-5; D uncertain. Germline V CDR1 and CDR2: SQVTM, ANQGSEA. This CDR3 region has 13 residues. Trimming pared 6 bases from V and 4 bases from J, leaving 15 bases between. This CDR3 reads CSVDGVYRETQYF. In DNA, the CDR3 is TGCAGCGTCGATGGTGTATATCGAGAGACCCAGTACTTC. Full variable domain (missing parts from reference TRBV29-1 and TRBJ2-5): SAVISQKPSRDICQRGTSLTIQCQVDSQVTMMFWYRQQPGQSLTLIATANQGSEATYESGFVIDKFPISRPNLTFSTLTVSNMSPEDSSIYLCSVDGVYRETQYFGPGTRLLVL.

The V gene is TRBV12-3 or TRBV12-4, the J gene TRBJ2-1, with D tentatively TRBD2 (5 bases). V shed 0 bases and J shed 7 bases, with 13 bases lying between them. The CDR3 consists of 15 residues. In DNA, the CDR3 is TGTGCCAGCAGTTTAGCGGAGGACTCTAGGAATGAGCAGTTCTTC. This gives the protein CASSLAEDSRNEQFF.

This clonotype was recorded only once. This chain uses TRBV6-5 with TRBJ2-7; a possible D gene is TRBD2 (10 bases). The germline CDR1 and CDR2 sequences are MNHEY and SVGAGI. The V end was cut by 8 bases, the J end by 2 bases, with 19 bases between. This CDR3 has 15 residues. The CDR3: CASGTGTSETYEQYF. The CDR3 coding sequence is TGTGCCAGCGGGACAGGGACTAGCGAGACCTACGAGCAGTACTTC.

This clonotype was seen more than once but under ten times. The rearrangement joins TRBV4-1 to TRBJ1-2; D gene unclear. Trimming left V 0 bases short and J 8 bases short, with 19 bases between. CDR1 MGHRA and CDR2 YSYEKL come from the germline V gene. The CDR3 is 16 residues long. CDR3 sequence: CASSQDAFGVGRGYTF. The CDR3 DNA follows: TGCGCCAGCAGCCAAGATGCATTCGGGGTTGGAAGAGGCTACACCTTC.

This sequence joins TRBV27 and TRBJ2-3, with D hard to call. The CDR3 is 13 amino acids. V dropped 6 bases and J dropped 2 bases, with 9 bases sitting between them. Germline-derived CDR1 and CDR2 are MNHEY and SMNVEV (reference sequence). CDR3 amino acids: CASRPYTTDTQYF. Here the CDR3 DNA reads TGTGCCAGCAGGCCGTACACCACAGATACGCAGTATTTT.

The genes are TRBV12-3 or TRBV12-4 and TRBJ2-4, with a tentative D call TRBD2 (6 bases). The CDR3 covers 16 residues. V dropped 3 bases and J dropped 0 bases, with 12 bases sitting between them. CDR3 protein: CASSLRGGLAKNIQYF. The CDR3 coding sequence is TGTGCCAGCAGTTTGAGGGGAGGACTAGCCAAAAACATTCAGTACTTC.

There are a few counts of this clonotype. The V and J genes are TRBV7-6 and TRBJ1-5; 8 bases line up with TRBD1. The V gene's germline CDR1 is SGHVS and CDR2 FNYEAQ. J lost 5 bases, V lost 4 bases, and 4 bases had no gene match. The CDR3 is 14 amino acids. CDR3 sequence: CASSSYRGDQPQHF. The CDR3 coding sequence is TGTGCCAGCAGCTCCTACAGGGGGGATCAGCCCCAGCATTTT.

As DNA, the CDR3 is TGTGCCAGCATTGAGCGGGGGGCTTACAATGAGCAGTTCTTC. Protein sequence: CASIERGAYNEQFF. V is TRBV14 and J is TRBJ2-1; TRBD2 matches at 9 bases. This CDR3 contains 14 residues. CDR1 is SGHDN, CDR2 FVKESK, per germline. After removal of 7 bases from V and 4 bases from J, the junction contained 5 bases not matched to a gene.

The chain carries TRBV3-1 and TRBJ2-7; 7 bases match TRBD1. V trimming: 4 bases; J trimming: 3 bases; junction bases outside the gene matches: 12. The CDR3 runs to 16 residues. Germline CDR1 reads LGHDT; CDR2 reads YNNKEL (reference sequence). CDR3 sequence (DNA): TGTGCCAGCAGCCCCGGCGACAGGGTACTCATCTACGAGCAGTACTTC. Protein product: CASSPGDRVLIYEQYF.

The chain has TRBV30 and TRBJ2-6; D is undetermined. The V end lost 3 bases, the J end lost 3 bases, and 3 bases lay between the germline ends. Germline loops: CDR1 GTSNPN, CDR2 SVGIG (reference sequence). There are 12 residues in the CDR3. The CDR3 nucleotides read TGTGCCTGGAGCGGTGGGGCCAACGTCCTGACTTTC. Encoded protein: CAWSGGANVLTF.

Regarding this clonotype: This may be a read error: a much more frequent sequence differs by one nucleotide. The chain joins TRBV2 to TRBJ1-2; 7 nucleotides align to TRBD1. The CDR3 extends over 14 amino acids. Per the germline V gene, CDR1 is SNHLY and CDR2 is FYNNEI. The trim removed 8 bases at V and 8 bases at J, leaving 14 bases unmatched. As DNA, the CDR3 is TGTGCCAGCCTGAGGACAGGAGGACTTAGAGGCTACACCTTC. Translated, it gives CASLRTGGLRGYTF.

This clonotype appeared a few times. The gene calls are TRBV3-1 and TRBJ2-3; TRBD1 is a possible D gene (6 bases). Between the trimmed V and J ends, which lost 1 base and 6 bases, there was a span of 11 bases. CDR1 LGHDT and CDR2 YNNKEL come from the germline V gene (reference sequence). CDR3 length equals 14 residues. The CDR3 DNA reads as TGTGCCAGCAGCCAAGCAGGGGCCAGGGATACGCAGTATTTT. Protein: CASSQAGARDTQYF.

The chain is built from TRBV6-1 and TRBJ1-2; a weak D match, TRBD1 (5 bases). V dropped 9 bases and J dropped 5 bases, with 10 bases sitting between them. This CDR3 has 11 amino acids. The germline CDR1 and CDR2 sequences are MNHNS and SASEGT. For the CDR3, the DNA is TGTGCCAGTGGACATATTTATGGCTACACCTTC. The encoded protein is CASGHIYGYTF.

This clonotype is a singleton in its sample. The junction departs from germline at one end; a sequencing error may be responsible. V is TRBV3-1 and J is TRBJ2-1, with 8 bases lining up with TRBD1. This CDR3 region has 14 residues. Germline V CDR1 and CDR2: LGHDT, YNNKEL (reference sequence). The CDR3 DNA is TGTGTCAGCAGCCAAAAAGACAGGGGCAGTGAGCAGTTCTTC. It encodes CVSSQKDRGSEQFF.

This clonotype was picked up a small number of times. The genes are TRBV29-1 and TRBJ2-1, with 11 bases that match TRBD1. CDR3 length: 13 amino acids. The trim removed 6 bases at V and 4 bases at J, leaving 2 bases unmatched. The germline gives CDR1 SQVTM, CDR2 ANQGSEA. CDR3 amino acids: CSVGTGGYNEQFF. Written as DNA, the CDR3 is TGCAGCGTCGGGACAGGGGGTTACAATGAGCAGTTCTTC.

The chain employs TRBV2 and TRBJ2-5, with 7 positions matching TRBD2. The germline CDR1 and CDR2 sequences are SNHLY and FYNNEI. The CDR3 sequence is 13 residues long. V lost 4 bases, J lost 5 bases, and 4 bases stayed unmatched. Written as DNA, the CDR3 is TGTGCCAGCAGTGCGGGACTAAGGGAGACCCAGTACTTC. Translating it yields CASSAGLRETQYF.

In DNA form, the CDR3 reads TGTGCCAGTGACAGGGATATTGATTCACCCCTCCACTTT. Translating gives CASDRDIDSPLHF. This chain uses TRBV2 with TRBJ1-6; the match to TRBD1 covers 7 bases. Germline-derived CDR1 and CDR2 are SNHLY and FYNNEI. The CDR3 is made up of 13 amino acids. Trimming at V came to 9 bases and at J to 8 bases, leaving 7 bases not matched to a gene.

The chain joins TRBV3-1 to TRBJ1-2; 7 nucleotides align to TRBD1. Germline CDR1 and CDR2: LGHDT and YNNKEL (reference sequence). V lost 6 bases to trimming and J lost 5 bases; unmatched junction nucleotides: 9. The CDR3 covers 14 residues. CDR3 nucleotides: TGTGCCAGCAGGACCGGGACAGCTGAGTATGGCTACACCTTC. It is translated as CASRTGTAEYGYTF.

This clonotype has only a few counts. The chain uses TRBV12-3 or TRBV12-4 and TRBJ2-5; 10 bases match TRBD1. The CDR3 length is 15 residues. V lost 6 bases, J lost 1 base, and 5 bases stayed unmatched. The CDR3: CASRRDRGSQETQYF. The CDR3 region has the DNA TGTGCCAGCAGAAGGGACAGGGGATCCCAAGAGACCCAGTACTTC.

The rearrangement uses TRBV12-3 or TRBV12-4 and TRBJ2-3; TRBD2 matches 15 bases. V shed 5 bases and J 5 bases; nucleotides not matched to a gene: 5. This CDR3 contains 16 residues. The CDR3 DNA reads as TGTGCCAGCAGTCCCGGACTAGCGGGGGGGCGAGATACGCAGTATTTT. It is translated as CASSPGLAGGRDTQYF.

The chain has TRBV6-2 or TRBV6-3 and TRBJ1-6; D is unclear. There are 15 residues in the CDR3. Trimming pared 6 bases from V and 6 bases from J, leaving 15 bases between. Germline CDR1 is MNHEY and CDR2 is SVGEGT. The CDR3, as DNA: TGTGCCAGCAGGAATCTCCGGGCCTTTAATTCACCCCTCCACTTT. This gives the protein CASRNLRAFNSPLHF.

This CDR3 is CSAREPSGRTDTQYF. The CDR3 DNA is TGCAGTGCTAGAGAACCTAGCGGGAGAACAGATACGCAGTATTTT. This chain connects TRBV20-1 to TRBJ2-3; TRBD2 matches at 10 bases. CDR3 length equals 15 residues. Trimming removed 0 bases from V and 3 bases from J; junction bases left unmatched: 3. Germline-derived CDR1 and CDR2 are DFQATT and SNEGSKA (reference sequence).

The rearrangement uses TRBV12-3 or TRBV12-4 and TRBJ1-4; the D gene is possibly TRBD1 (5 bases). This CDR3 spans 13 amino acids. V lost 6 bases and J 7 bases, leaving 12 bases between the germline ends. CDR3 sequence (DNA): TGTGCCAGCAGCCGAGGGGCCTTTGAAAAACTGTTTTTT. This translates into CASSRGAFEKLFF.

This clonotype has only a few counts. The CDR3 protein is CSARDLKGATSGANVLTF. The CDR3 DNA is TGCAGTGCTAGAGATCTTAAGGGGGCTACCTCTGGGGCCAACGTCCTGACTTTC. The rearrangement links TRBV20-1 to TRBJ2-6; 7 nucleotides match TRBD1. Looked up from germline, CDR1 is DFQATT and CDR2 is SNEGSKA (reference sequence). V dropped 0 bases and J dropped 0; count of bases not matched to a gene: 8. The CDR3 covers 18 residues.

The genes are TRBV28 and TRBJ2-7; D may correspond to TRBD1 or TRBD2 (5 bases each). V was trimmed by 4 bases and J by 1 base, leaving 14 bases between them. Germline CDR1 and CDR2: MDHEN and SYDVKM. The CDR3 sequence is 15 residues long. In nucleotides, the CDR3 is TGTGCCAGCAGTTCCTCCCGGGACGCTTCCTACGAGCAGTACTTC. Its translation: CASSSSRDASYEQYF. The variable domain in full, completed from reference TRBV28 and TRBJ2-7, reads DVKVTQSSRYLVKRTGEKVFLECVQDMDHENMFWYRQDPGLGLRLIYFSYDVKMKEKGDIPEGYSVSREKKERFSLILESASTNQTSMYLCASSSSRDASYEQYFGPGTRLTVT.